This TCR beta chain was profiled in a study of glioma-infiltrating T cells after dendritic cell vaccination. For the study at large: Autologous tumor lysate was loaded overnight onto monocyte-derived dendritic cells grown approximately seven days with IL-4 and GM-CSF.

The protocol was immunoSEQ multiplex PCR, while the TCRdb copy is restricted to in-frame clones and leaves out a portion. The profile shows 90,000 or so clones, 70% to 90% of them singletons. V gave up 6 bases and J gave up 4 bases, with 16 bases separating them. CDR1 is PRHDT and CDR2 is FYEKMQ in the germline V gene (reference sequence). The CDR3 has 15 residues. The chain combines TRBV13 with TRBJ2-1; D might be TRBD1 (6 bases). The clonotype was recovered from a human donor with glioblastoma. Sample: blood, taken before dendritic cell vaccination. CDR3 amino acids: CASRGGQTQYNEQFF. As DNA, the CDR3 is TGTGCCAGCAGGGGTGGACAGACACAATACAATGAGCAGTTCTTC. Looking up the rest from reference TRBV13 and TRBJ2-1 gives the full variable domain: AAGVIQSPRHLIKEKRETATLKCYPIPRHDTVYWYQQGPGQDPQFLISFYEKMQSDKGSIPDRFSAQQFSDYHSELNMSSLELGDSALYFCASRGGQTQYNEQFFGPGTRLTVL.